This T cell receptor beta chain came from a study of cytomegalovirus exposure and HLA in healthy donors. Study-wide results and caveats: Later work found most CMV-associated TCR beta chains apparently HLA-restricted. In an earlier analysis, in approximately 630 donors, most V segments appeared productive either ~87% or ~30% of the time.

As for this clone: Its antigen is undetermined.

This CDR3 is built from 14 residues. The germline gives CDR1 SGDLS, CDR2 YYNGEE. Trimming left V 3 bases short and J 5 bases short, with 15 bases between. Primers for the PCR totalled 60 Vbeta and 13 Jbeta. Produced via immunoSEQ multiplex PCR; TCRdb's table is partial and in-frame only. The data hold roughly 69,000 clones, with under 80% observed a single time. The sample comprised PBMCs. This sequence joins TRBV9 and TRBJ2-7; a weak D match, TRBD2 (5 bases). This sequence was found in a male donor in good health and CMV-seropositive. Here the CDR3 reads CASSADTRVHEQYF. The CDR3 coding sequence is TGTGCCAGCAGCGCGGATACTAGGGTCCACGAGCAGTACTTC.